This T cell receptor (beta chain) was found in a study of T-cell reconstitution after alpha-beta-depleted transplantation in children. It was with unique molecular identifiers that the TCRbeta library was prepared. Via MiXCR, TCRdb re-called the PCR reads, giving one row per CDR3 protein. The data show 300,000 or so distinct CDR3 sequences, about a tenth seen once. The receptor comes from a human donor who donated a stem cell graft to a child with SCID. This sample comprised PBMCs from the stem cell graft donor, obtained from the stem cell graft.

The CDR3 loop reads CASSLVGPGGGEKLFF. The DNA of the CDR3 is TGTGCCAGCAGTTTAGTAGGTCCAGGGGGAGGAGAAAAACTGTTTTTT. The rearrangement uses TRBV12-3 or TRBV12-4 and TRBJ1-4; 7 bases align to TRBD1. The length of the CDR3 is 16 residues. The ends lost 1 base at V and 8 bases at J; junction bases unmatched: 10.